The 11 T cell receptor beta chains presented below share a single source sample, sequenced in a study of PD-L1 blockade in urothelial cancer (dated 2017 in TCRdb). According to the study, the label for this sample's time point signals: pretreatment peripheral blood. Preparation of the library involved the immunoSEQ multiplex PCR assay. TCRdb carries this immuneACCESS record with in-frame sequences only. Its versions omit some clonotypes, under half of them owing to an unresolved V gene in the studies checked, with the rest unexplained. In this sample the table shows under 80,000 clones, approximately 80% of which occur a single time. Around 5.7% of the sample is taken by the ten largest. The source material was PBMCs, sampled around atezolizumab (anti-PD-L1) treatment. Receptor source: an older man with urothelial cancer.

The V and J genes are TRBV5-1 and TRBJ2-5; no clear D. The germline V gene encodes CDR1 SGHRS and CDR2 YFSETQ. The CDR3 is made up of 14 amino acids. Between the trimmed V and J ends, which lost 2 bases and 0 bases, there was a span of 8 bases. CDR3 nucleotides: TGCGCCAGCAGCTTCAGTCAGAACCAAGAGACCCAGTACTTC. Protein: CASSFSQNQETQYF.

The chain employs TRBV18 and TRBJ1-4; 9 bases are a match to TRBD1. There are 14 residues in the CDR3. The V and J ends lost 3 bases and 8 bases, in that order; junction bases with no gene match: 4. Germline CDR1 reads KGHSH; CDR2 reads LQKENI. This CDR3 is CASSPGTGREKLFF. The CDR3 coding sequence is TGTGCCAGCTCACCCGGGACAGGGAGAGAAAAACTGTTTTTT.

This sequence joins TRBV20-1 and TRBJ2-7; a weak D match, TRBD1 (6 bases). The CDR3 totals 11 residues. Trimming pared 7 bases from V and 4 bases from J, leaving 11 bases between. Germline V gene lookup returns CDR1 DFQATT and CDR2 SNEGSKA (reference sequence). The CDR3 nucleotides read TGCAGTGTATACAGGGATTACGAGCAGTACTTC. Amino acid sequence: CSVYRDYEQYF.

The chain uses TRBV2 and TRBJ2-2, with a possible D match to TRBD2 (5 bases). Trimming took 6 bases from V and 7 from J, leaving 18 bases between them. The CDR3 is 15 amino acids. Germline V gene lookup returns CDR1 SNHLY and CDR2 FYNNEI. CDR3 sequence: CASRADTSFHGELFF. CDR3 bases: TGTGCCAGCAGGGCAGATACTAGTTTCCACGGGGAGCTGTTTTTT.

This clone appeared once. The rearrangement uses TRBV30 and TRBJ2-1; 10 nucleotides align to TRBD2. The V segment lost 4 bases and the J segment 5 bases; nucleotides outside the gene matches: 2. The CDR3 has 13 amino acids. Germline lookup yields CDR1 GTSNPN and CDR2 SVGIG (reference sequence). The CDR3 sequence: CAWNLAGDNEQFF. Written as DNA, the CDR3 is TGTGCCTGGAACCTAGCGGGGGACAATGAGCAGTTCTTC.

The chain recombines TRBV6-5 with TRBJ2-1, with 9 bases aligning to TRBD2. V shed 6 bases, J shed 4 bases, and the junction held 4 bases outside the gene matches. The CDR3 runs to 14 residues. CDR1 and CDR2 (germline): MNHEY, SVGAGI. The CDR3 protein is CASRTSGPYNEQFF. The DNA of the CDR3 is TGTGCCAGCAGAACTAGCGGGCCTTACAATGAGCAGTTCTTC.

The V and J genes are TRBV4-3 and TRBJ1-2; no definite D call. Trimming removed 0 bases from V and 9 bases from J, with 11 bases in between. CDR1 is LGHNA, CDR2 YSLEER, per germline. The CDR3 sequence is 13 residues long. The CDR3 loop is CASSQDGYSSYTF. CDR3 in DNA: TGCGCCAGCAGCCAAGATGGGTACAGTAGCTACACCTTC.

The chain is built from TRBV25-1 and TRBJ2-3; 13 bases fit TRBD2. Trimming at V came to 7 bases and at J to 6 bases, leaving 10 bases not matched to a gene. This CDR3 has 16 residues. In germline, CDR1 is MGHDK, CDR2 SYGVNS. The CDR3 DNA reads as TGTGCCAGCATCCAGGGACTAGCGGGATCAGGGGATACGCAGTATTTT. Translated: CASIQGLAGSGDTQYF.

This clone has a handful of counts. The V call is TRBV6-6, the J call TRBJ2-5; no clear D. CDR1 MNHNY and CDR2 SVGAGI come from the germline V gene (reference sequence). The CDR3 has 15 amino acids. The V end lost 1 base, the J end lost 7 bases, and 16 bases lay between the germline ends. The CDR3 sequence: CASSYFRQAKATQYF. The CDR3 region has the DNA TGTGCCAGCAGTTACTTTCGGCAGGCCAAGGCGACCCAGTACTTC.

J is TRBJ2-2 and V is TRBV2, with unresolved D. The CDR3 totals 13 residues. Germline assignment: CDR1 SNHLY and CDR2 FYNNEI. V dropped 0 bases and J dropped 7 bases, with 6 bases sitting between them. CDR3 region: CASSEARGGELFF. CDR3 nucleotides: TGTGCCAGCAGTGAAGCAAGAGGCGGGGAGCTGTTTTTT.

The chain is built from TRBV5-1 and TRBJ1-2; 7 bases agree with TRBD1. This CDR3 contains 15 residues. The V gene end was trimmed by 2 bases and the J gene end by 2 bases; junction bases not matched to a gene: 6. Germline CDR1 SGHRS, CDR2 YFSETQ. As DNA, the CDR3 is TGCGCCAGCAGCTTTGGGTCAGGGGGGAACTATGGCTACACCTTC. Translation: CASSFGSGGNYGYTF.